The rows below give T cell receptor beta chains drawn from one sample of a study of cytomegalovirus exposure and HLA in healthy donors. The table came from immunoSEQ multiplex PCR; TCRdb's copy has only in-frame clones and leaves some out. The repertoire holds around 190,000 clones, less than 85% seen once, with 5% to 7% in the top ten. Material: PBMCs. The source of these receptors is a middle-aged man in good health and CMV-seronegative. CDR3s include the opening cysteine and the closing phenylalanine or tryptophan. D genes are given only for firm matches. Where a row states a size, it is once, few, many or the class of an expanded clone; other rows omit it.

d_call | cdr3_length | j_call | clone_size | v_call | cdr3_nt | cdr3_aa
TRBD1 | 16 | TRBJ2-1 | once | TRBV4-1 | TGCGCCAGCAGCCGAGGACAGGGGGCTTTGTACAATGAGCAGTTCTTC | CASSRGQGALYNEQFF
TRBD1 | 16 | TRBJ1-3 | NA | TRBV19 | TGTGCCAGTAGTATAGGGACAGGTTACTCTGGAAACACCATATATTTT | CASSIGTGYSGNTIYF
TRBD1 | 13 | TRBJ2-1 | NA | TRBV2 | TGTGCCAGCAGTTTTCAGACAGGGGGTGAGCAGTTCTTC | CASSFQTGGEQFF
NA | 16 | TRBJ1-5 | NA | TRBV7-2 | TGTGCCAGCAGCACCGTGGGGGGGGCAAGCAATCAGCCCCAGCATTTT | CASSTVGGASNQPQHF
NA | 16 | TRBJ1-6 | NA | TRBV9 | TGTGCCAGCAGCGTAGATGGGGGGGCCTATAATTCACCCCTCCACTTT | CASSVDGGAYNSPLHF
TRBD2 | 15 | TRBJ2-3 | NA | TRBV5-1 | TGCGCCAGTACGACTAGCGGGGCTAGCACAGATACGCAGTATTTT | CASTTSGASTDTQYF
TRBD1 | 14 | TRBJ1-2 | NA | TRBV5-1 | TGCGCCAGCAGCTGGGGACAGGGGACGGATGGCTACACCTTC | CASSWGQGTDGYTF
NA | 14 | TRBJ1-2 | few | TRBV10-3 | TGTGCCATCAGTGGAACGGACCGGAGGTATGGCTACACCTTC | CAISGTDRRYGYTF
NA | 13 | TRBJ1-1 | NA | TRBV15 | TGTGCCACCAGCAGAGGGGGAGGTACTGAAGCTTTCTTT | CATSRGGGTEAFF
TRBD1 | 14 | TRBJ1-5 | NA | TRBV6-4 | TGTGCCAGCAGTGACTGGCAGGGGGCACAGCCCCAGCATTTT | CASSDWQGAQPQHF
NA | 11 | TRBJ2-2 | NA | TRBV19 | TGTGCCAGTAGCACTTACGGGGAGCTGCTTTTT | CASSTYGELLF
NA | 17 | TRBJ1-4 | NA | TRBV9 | TGTGCCAGCAGCCCCAGCGAGCAGGGGCCACTAAATGAAAAACTGTTTTTT | CASSPSEQGPLNEKLFF
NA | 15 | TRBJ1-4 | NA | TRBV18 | TGTGCCAGCTCACCGGACAGTGCAACTAATGAAAAACTGTTTTTT | CASSPDSATNEKLFF
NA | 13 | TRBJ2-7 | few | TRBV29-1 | TGCAGCGTTGAGAGGCAGGGGATTAACGAGCAGTACTTC | CSVERQGINEQYF